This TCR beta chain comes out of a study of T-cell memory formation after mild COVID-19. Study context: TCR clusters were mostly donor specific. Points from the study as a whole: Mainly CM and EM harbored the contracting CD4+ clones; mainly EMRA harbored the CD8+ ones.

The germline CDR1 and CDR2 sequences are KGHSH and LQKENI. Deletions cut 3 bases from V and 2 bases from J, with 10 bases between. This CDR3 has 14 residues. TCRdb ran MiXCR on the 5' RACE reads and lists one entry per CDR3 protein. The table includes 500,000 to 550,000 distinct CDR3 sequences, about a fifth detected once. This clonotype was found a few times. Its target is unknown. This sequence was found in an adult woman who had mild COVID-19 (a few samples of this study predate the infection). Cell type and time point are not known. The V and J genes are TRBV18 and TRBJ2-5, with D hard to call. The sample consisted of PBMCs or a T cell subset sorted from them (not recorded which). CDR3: CASSPAGTQETQYF. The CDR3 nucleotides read TGTGCCAGCTCACCGGCCGGAACTCAAGAGACCCAGTACTTC.